The clone carrying this TCR beta chain was counted only a few times. Antigen specificity is unknown. This record comes from a study of T-cell memory formation after mild COVID-19. Study-level results: Contracting CD4+ clones sat mainly in CM and EM; CD8+ in EMRA. Prior to infection, memory already included some responding clones, suggesting cross-reactive memory joined.

Using its own MiXCR run on the 5' RACE reads, TCRdb lists one record per CDR3 protein. This table has roughly 600,000 distinct CDR3 sequences, approximately 19% appearing once. The source of this sequence is an adult woman who had mild COVID-19 (a few samples of this study predate the infection). Cell type and time point are not known. Source material: PBMCs or a T cell subset sorted from them (not recorded which).

The DNA of the CDR3 is TGCGCCAGCAGCTTCTTGGTTCTGTCCGGGGCCAACGTCCTGACTTTC. This sequence encodes CASSFLVLSGANVLTF. This chain links TRBV5-1 with TRBJ2-6; D not resolved. CDR3 length: 16 amino acids. The V and J ends lost 2 bases and 4 bases respectively, with 13 bases between them. CDR1 and CDR2 (germline): SGHRS, YFSETQ.